This T cell receptor beta chain was retrieved from a study of T cell clonality in common variable immunodeficiency. Findings of the study overall: TCRbeta clonality was increased in CVID versus healthy controls. Reportedly, TCR beta sequences from common variable immunodeficiency showed fewer deletions and N-nucleotide insertions.

Measured with immunoSEQ multiplex PCR; TCRdb has only the in-frame clones, and not every one. The sample shows around 21,000 clones, no singletons; the ten largest hold about 2.5%. In this sample, this clone turned up a few times. Antigen unknown. Read coverage stops 3 residues before the CDR3 terminus; the germline J gene supplies the remainder. J was trimmed by 2 bases and V by 4 bases; bases with no gene match: 4. This CDR3 spans 15 amino acids. Germline CDR1 KGHSH, CDR2 LQKENI. The material sequenced was peripheral blood mononuclear cells. The rearrangement links TRBV18 to TRBJ1-4, with 7 positions matching TRBD1. This TCR was sampled from a human donor with common variable immunodeficiency. CDR3 amino acids: CASSQRTGTNEKLFF. CDR3 DNA (partial): TGTGCCAGCTCACAACGGACAGGTACTAATGAAAAA.